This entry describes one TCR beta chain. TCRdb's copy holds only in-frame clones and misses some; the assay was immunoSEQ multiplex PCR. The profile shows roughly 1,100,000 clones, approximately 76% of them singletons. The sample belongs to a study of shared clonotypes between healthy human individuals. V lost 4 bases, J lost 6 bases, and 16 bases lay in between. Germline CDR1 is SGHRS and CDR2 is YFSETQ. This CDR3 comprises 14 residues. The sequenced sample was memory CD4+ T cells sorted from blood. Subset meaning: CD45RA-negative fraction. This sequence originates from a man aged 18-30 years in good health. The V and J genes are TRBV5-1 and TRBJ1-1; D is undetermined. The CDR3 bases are TGCGCCAGCAGCGAGCGATTTAACCCCCCTGAAGCTTTCTTT. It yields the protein CASSERFNPPEAFF. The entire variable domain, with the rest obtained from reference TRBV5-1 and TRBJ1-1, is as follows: KAGVTQTPRYLIKTRGQQVTLSCSPISGHRSVSWYQQTPGQGLQFLFEYFSETQRNKGNFPGRFSGRQFSNSRSEMNVSTLELGDSALYLCASSERFNPPEAFFGQGTRLTVV.